This TCR beta chain was sequenced in a study of T-cell memory formation after mild COVID-19. TCRdb recomputed calls from the 5' RACE reads with MiXCR, one row per CDR3 protein. The sample records roughly 35,000 distinct CDR3 sequences, approximately 7.7% being singletons. The germline gives CDR1 KGHDR, CDR2 SFDVKD. The CDR3 loop spans 13 amino acids. The germline V and J ends were trimmed by 9 bases and 1 base, with 8 bases remaining between them. The TCR originated in a man between 18 and 29 years old who had mild COVID-19 (a few samples of this study predate the infection). Cell type and time point are not known. The genes are TRBV24-1 and TRBJ2-2; D gene unclear. The specimen was PBMCs or a T cell subset sorted from them (not recorded which). The CDR3 nucleotides read TGTGCCACCGGGATGGAGAACACCGGGGAGCTGTTTTTT. Residues: CATGMENTGELFF.